One T cell receptor beta chain is described in this entry. The repertoire was sequenced with immunoSEQ multiplex PCR; TCRdb's copy has only in-frame clones and lacks some. The table lists approximately 300,000 clones, roughly 90% of them singletons. This specimen comes from a study of blood T cell repertoires in COVID-19. Study information: Acute-phase and convalescent COVID-19 samples originated in the United States, Italy and Spain.

The CDR3 extends over 14 amino acids. The germline V gene encodes CDR1 SGHRS and CDR2 YFSETQ. V trimming: 4 bases; J trimming: 4 bases; junction bases outside the gene matches: 7. The sequencing sample was made of peripheral blood. The TCR originated in a man between 18 and 35 years old who had recovered from COVID-19. The chain links TRBV5-1 to TRBJ2-7, with TRBD2 matching over 8 bases. CDR3 DNA: TGCGCCAGCAGCACTAGCGGACGAAGGTACGAGCAGTACTTC. It encodes CASSTSGRRYEQYF.